This TCR beta chain was sequenced during a study of beta chain features in type 1 diabetes. About the study: Healthy donors and patients showed comparable age, gender and cell yields.

All of the isolated RNA was reverse transcribed, so expressed TCRB transcripts were sequenced. The data were produced by immunoSEQ multiplex PCR, yet TCRdb's version contains in-frame clones alone and is incomplete. The sample consists of about 400,000 clones, around an eighth of them appearing once. Study-wide findings and caveats: Moderate but significant shortening of TCRB CDR3s was recorded in all four CD4+ subsets from Type 1 diabetes patients.

In the case of this clone: Its antigen is undetermined.

V lost 6 bases to trimming and J lost 2 bases; unmatched junction nucleotides: 9. CDR1 and CDR2 from the germline V gene are SGHNT and YYREEE (reference sequence). The CDR3 is 16 amino acids. Sequenced input: naive CD4+ T cells from blood. V gene TRBV5-4 combines with J gene TRBJ2-5; 11 bases are shared with TRBD2. This clonotype was sampled from a woman under 30 with type 1 diabetes. CDR3 coding DNA: TGTGCCAGCACCCCTGGGCTAGCGGGAGGTCAAGAGACCCAGTACTTC. The encoded protein is CASTPGLAGGQETQYF.